This T cell receptor (beta chain) was captured by sequencing in a study of T-cell reconstitution after alpha-beta-depleted transplantation in children. The study, taken as a whole, reports: At around two months after transplant, the alpha-beta T cells were reportedly derived from several hundred expanded clones that came from non-depleted graft cells. One year after transplant, T-cell counts and diversity came mostly from newly produced T cells. Some patients showed high day-60 TCRbeta diversity, which derived from surviving recipient T cells and thymic progenitors.

Unique molecular identifiers were used to barcode this TCRbeta library. TCRdb redid the calling of the PCR reads with MiXCR, one entry per CDR3 protein. Here the sample spans approximately 47,000 distinct CDR3 sequences, about 47% being singletons. A word on this clonotype: Its cognate antigen is unknown.

This CDR3 has 15 amino acids. J was trimmed by 5 bases and V by 1 base; bases with no gene match: 6. CDR1 is DFQATT, CDR2 SNEGSKA, per germline (reference sequence). This sample comprised peripheral blood, obtained before TCRalphabeta/CD19-depleted stem cell transplant. The rearrangement uses TRBV20-1 and TRBJ2-1; TRBD2 agrees at 9 bases. This receptor was taken from a boy under two years old with SCID, due to receive a stem cell transplant. CDR3 sequence (DNA): TGCAGTGCTAGAGGGGCTAGCGGGGTAAACAATGAGCAGTTCTTC. It is translated as CSARGASGVNNEQFF.